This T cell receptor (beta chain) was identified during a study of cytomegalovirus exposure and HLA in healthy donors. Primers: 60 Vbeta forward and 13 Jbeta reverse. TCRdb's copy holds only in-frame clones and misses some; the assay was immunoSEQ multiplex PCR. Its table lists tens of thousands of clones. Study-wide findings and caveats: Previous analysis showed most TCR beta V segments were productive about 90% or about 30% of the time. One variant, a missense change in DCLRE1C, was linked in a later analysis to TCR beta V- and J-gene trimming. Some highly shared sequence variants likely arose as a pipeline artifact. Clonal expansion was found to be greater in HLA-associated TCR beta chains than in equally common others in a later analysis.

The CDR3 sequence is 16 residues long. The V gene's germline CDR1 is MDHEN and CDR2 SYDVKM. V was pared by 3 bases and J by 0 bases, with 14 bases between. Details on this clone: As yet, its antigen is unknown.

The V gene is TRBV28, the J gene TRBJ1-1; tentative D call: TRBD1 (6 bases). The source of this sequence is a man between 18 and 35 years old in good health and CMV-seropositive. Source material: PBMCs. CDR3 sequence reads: CASSFWGLGVNTEAFF. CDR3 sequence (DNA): TGTGCCAGCAGTTTTTGGGGGCTTGGGGTGAACACTGAAGCTTTCTTT.